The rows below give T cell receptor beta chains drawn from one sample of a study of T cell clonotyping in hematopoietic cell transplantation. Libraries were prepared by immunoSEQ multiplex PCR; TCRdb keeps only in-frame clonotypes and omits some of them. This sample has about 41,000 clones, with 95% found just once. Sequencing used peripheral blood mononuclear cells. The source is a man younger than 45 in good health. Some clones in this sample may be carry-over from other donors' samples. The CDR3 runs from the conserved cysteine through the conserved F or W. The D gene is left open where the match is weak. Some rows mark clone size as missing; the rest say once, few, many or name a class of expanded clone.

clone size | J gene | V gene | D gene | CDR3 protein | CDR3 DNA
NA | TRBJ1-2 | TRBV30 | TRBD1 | CAWSPQGQGSYGYTF | TGTGCCTGGAGCCCCCAGGGACAGGGGTCCTATGGCTACACCTTC
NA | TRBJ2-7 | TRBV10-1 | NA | CASSESQLLGYEQYF | TGCGCCAGCAGTGAGTCTCAACTTTTGGGCTACGAGCAGTACTTC
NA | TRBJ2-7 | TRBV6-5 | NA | CASTSEGSEQYF | TGTGCCAGCACCTCCGAGGGGTCTGAGCAGTACTTC
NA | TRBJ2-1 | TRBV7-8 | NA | CASSLGGNHNEQFF | TGTGCCAGCAGCTTAGGGGGGAACCACAATGAGCAGTTCTTC
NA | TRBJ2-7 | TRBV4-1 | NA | CASSQDASRGAIYEQYF | TGCGCCAGCAGCCAAGATGCTTCAAGAGGGGCAATCTACGAGCAGTACTTC
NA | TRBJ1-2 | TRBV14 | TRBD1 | CASSLDRGPGYTF | TGTGCCAGCAGCCTCGACAGGGGGCCGGGCTACACCTTC
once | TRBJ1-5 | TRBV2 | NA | CASTGGAGNQPQHF | TGTGCCAGCACGGGGGGCGCCGGCAATCAGCCCCAGCATTTT
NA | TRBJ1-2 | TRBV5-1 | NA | CASRPEHYGYTF | TGCGCCAGCAGGCCGGAACACTATGGCTACACCTTC
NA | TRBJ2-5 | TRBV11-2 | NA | CASGREPQETQYF | TGTGCCAGCGGTCGGGAGCCTCAAGAGACCCAGTACTTC
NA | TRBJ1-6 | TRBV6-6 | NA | CASRLSGDNSPLHF | TGTGCCAGCAGATTATCAGGGGATAATTCACCCCTCCACTTT
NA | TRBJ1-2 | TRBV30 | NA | CAWSQEGRLGYTF | TGTGCCTGGAGTCAGGAGGGACGGTTGGGCTACACCTTC
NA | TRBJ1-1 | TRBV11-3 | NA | CASSPPGMNTEAFF | TGTGCCAGCAGCCCCCCGGGAATGAACACTGAAGCTTTCTTT
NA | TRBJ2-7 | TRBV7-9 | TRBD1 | CASSLPTGDGYEQYF | TGTGCCAGCAGCCTCCCGACAGGGGATGGTTACGAGCAGTACTTC
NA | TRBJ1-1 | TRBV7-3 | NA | CASSREANTEAFF | TGTGCCAGCAGCCGGGAAGCGAACACTGAAGCTTTCTTT
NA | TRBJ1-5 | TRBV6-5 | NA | CASSPDGGLKPQHF | TGTGCCAGCAGCCCAGACGGGGGGCTCAAGCCCCAGCATTTT
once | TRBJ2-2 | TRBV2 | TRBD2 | CASRLLAGEGGELFF | TGTGCCAGCAGGCTACTAGCGGGAGAGGGCGGGGAGCTGTTTTTT
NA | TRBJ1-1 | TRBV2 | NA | CASRDFTDTEAFF | TGTGCCAGCAGGGACTTCACGGACACTGAAGCTTTCTTT
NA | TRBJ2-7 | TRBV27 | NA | CASSLKGGPTYEQYF | TGTGCCAGCAGTCTAAAGGGTGGTCCCACCTACGAGCAGTACTTC
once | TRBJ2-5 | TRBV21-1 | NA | CASSYPGTVETQYF | TGTGCCAGCAGCTACCCCGGGACCGTCGAGACCCAGTACTTC
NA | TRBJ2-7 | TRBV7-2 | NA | CASSFTGSPYEQYF | TGTGCCAGCAGCTTCACAGGTTCCCCCTACGAGCAGTACTTC
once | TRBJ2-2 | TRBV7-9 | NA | CASSHEVGGELFF | TGTGCCAGCAGCCATGAGGTGGGCGGGGAGCTGTTTTTT
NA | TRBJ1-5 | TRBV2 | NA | CASSIGQHFNQPQHF | TGTGCCAGCAGTATTGGACAGCACTTTAATCAGCCCCAGCATTTT
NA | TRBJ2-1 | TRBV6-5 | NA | CASSYSQGSWQFF | TGTGCCAGCAGTTACTCCCAGGGGAGTTGGCAGTTCTTC
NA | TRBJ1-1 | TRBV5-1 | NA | CASSLEAGAMNTEAFF | TGCGCCAGCAGCTTGGAAGCAGGGGCGATGAACACTGAAGCTTTCTTT
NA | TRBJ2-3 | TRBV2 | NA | CASRTGTSTDTQYF | TGTGCCAGCAGAACAGGTACTAGCACAGATACGCAGTATTTT
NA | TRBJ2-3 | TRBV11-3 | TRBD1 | CASSRQGEWTDTQYF | TGTGCCAGCAGTCGACAGGGGGAATGGACAGATACGCAGTATTTT
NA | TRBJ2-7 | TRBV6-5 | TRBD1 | CASSAGTGLYEQYF | TGTGCCAGCAGTGCCGGGACAGGGTTGTACGAGCAGTACTTC
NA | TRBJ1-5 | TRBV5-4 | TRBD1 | CASSLEGQGAQPQHF | TGTGCCAGCAGCTTGGAGGGACAGGGGGCCCAGCCCCAGCATTTT
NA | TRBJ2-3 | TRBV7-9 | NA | CASSLSTDTQYF | TGTGCCAGCAGCTTAAGCACAGATACGCAGTATTTT
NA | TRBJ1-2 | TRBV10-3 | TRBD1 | CAISEYGQGAVGYTF | TGTGCCATCAGTGAATACGGACAGGGGGCGGTTGGCTACACCTTC
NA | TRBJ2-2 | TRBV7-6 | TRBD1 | CASTWGTGNTGELFF | TGTGCCAGCACTTGGGGGACAGGGAACACCGGGGAGCTGTTTTTT
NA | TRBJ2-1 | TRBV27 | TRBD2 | CASSLKAASGSGRNEQFF | TGTGCCAGCAGTTTGAAAGCGGCTAGCGGGAGCGGGCGCAATGAGCAGTTCTTC
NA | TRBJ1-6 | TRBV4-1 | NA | CASSPGYGMNSPLHF | TGCGCCAGCAGCCCGGGTTACGGGATGAATTCACCCCTCCACTTT
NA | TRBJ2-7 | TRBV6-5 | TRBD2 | CASSSGGGSYEQYF | TGTGCCAGCAGTTCCGGGGGAGGGTCCTACGAGCAGTACTTC
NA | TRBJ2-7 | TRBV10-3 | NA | CAISDGGVSYEQYF | TGTGCCATCAGTGATGGCGGGGTCTCCTACGAGCAGTACTTC
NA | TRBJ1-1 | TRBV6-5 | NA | CASSDRGRANTEAFF | TGTGCCAGCAGCGACCGGGGTCGGGCCAACACTGAAGCTTTCTTT
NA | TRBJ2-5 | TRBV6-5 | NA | CASSYSGLGTQYF | TGTGCCAGCAGTTACTCGGGGCTCGGGACCCAGTACTTC